These 31 T cell receptor beta chains came from one sample sequenced in a study of shared clonotypes between healthy human individuals. The table came from immunoSEQ multiplex PCR; TCRdb's copy has only in-frame clones and leaves some out. The sample has under 600,000 clones; about 96% are singletons. The sample consisted of naive CD4+ T cells sorted from blood. The subset here: CD45RA+ positively selected. These receptors all stem from a young woman in good health.

V gene TRBV11-2 combines with J gene TRBJ2-7; D is unclear. Germline V lookup: CDR1 SGHAT, CDR2 FQNNGV. V was pared by 5 bases and J by 7 bases, with 6 bases between. This CDR3 is built from 10 residues. CDR3 sequence: CASSHLEQYF. The CDR3 DNA reads TGTGCCAGCAGCCACTTAGAGCAGTACTTC.

CDR3 nucleotides: TGCGCCAGCAGCTTGGCTCTAACTAGCGGGCCCTCCTACGAGCAGTACTTC. Amino acid sequence: CASSLALTSGPSYEQYF. The gene calls are TRBV5-1 and TRBJ2-7, with TRBD2 matching over 9 bases. Unmatched junction bases numbered 7, after V lost 0 bases and J lost 0 bases. Germline CDR1 reads SGHRS; CDR2 reads YFSETQ. There are 17 residues in the CDR3.

V is TRBV6-6 and J is TRBJ2-7; D remains unclear. The germline V gene encodes CDR1 MNHNY and CDR2 SVGAGI (reference sequence). Trimming left V 6 bases short and J 4 bases short, with 16 bases between. CDR3 length: 14 residues. The CDR3 is CASSSFPWPYEQYF. CDR3 DNA sequence: TGTGCCAGCAGCTCGTTCCCTTGGCCATACGAGCAGTACTTC.

The CDR3 here is CASSVDLEGTDTQYF. In DNA form, the CDR3 reads TGTGCCAGCAGCGTAGATCTCGAGGGCACAGATACGCAGTATTTT. The chain recombines TRBV9 with TRBJ2-3; no clear D gene. CDR3 size: 15 residues. Germline V gives CDR1 SGDLS, CDR2 YYNGEE. Trimming left V 0 bases short and J 1 base short, with 9 bases between.

For this clone: This sample includes further DNA sequences coding for the same CDR3. This chain joins TRBV20-1 and TRBJ2-7; D is undetermined. Trimming left V 1 base short and J 4 bases short, with 5 bases between. CDR3 size: 11 residues. Germline V gives CDR1 DFQATT, CDR2 SNEGSKA (reference sequence). The CDR3 is CSARAYYEQYF. The CDR3, as DNA: TGCAGTGCTAGAGCCTATTACGAGCAGTACTTC.

The rearrangement joins TRBV18 to TRBJ1-1; D is undetermined. This CDR3 region has 15 residues. CDR1 is KGHSH, CDR2 LQKENI, per germline. With 3 bases removed from V and 1 base from J, the gap between germline ends came to 12 bases. CDR3 protein: CASSPRPVKNTEAFF. Here the CDR3 DNA reads TGTGCCAGCTCACCTCGGCCAGTTAAGAACACTGAAGCTTTCTTT.

The sample holds one count of this clone. The rearrangement uses TRBV9 and TRBJ2-1; the match to TRBD2 covers 9 bases. J lost 6 bases, V lost 0 bases, and 4 bases had no gene match. The V gene's germline CDR1 is SGDLS and CDR2 YYNGEE. This CDR3 has 15 amino acids. The CDR3 loop is CASSVGLAGLNEQFF. The CDR3 DNA follows: TGTGCCAGCAGCGTAGGGCTAGCGGGACTCAATGAGCAGTTCTTC.

The chain links TRBV18 to TRBJ2-1; D perhaps matches TRBD1 (6 bases). The CDR3 is 17 residues long. V dropped 0 bases and J dropped 4 bases, with 16 bases sitting between them. CDR1 and CDR2 (germline): KGHSH, LQKENI. For the CDR3, the DNA is TGTGCCAGCTCACCACCTACAGGGAAGGGTGCGTACAATGAGCAGTTCTTC. It specifies CASSPPTGKGAYNEQFF. The full variable domain, completed using reference TRBV18 and TRBJ2-1, is NAGVMQNPRHLVRRRGQEARLRCSPMKGHSHVYWYRQLPEEGLKFMVYLQKENIIDESGMPKERFSAEFPKEGPSILRIQQVVRGDSAAYFCASSPPTGKGAYNEQFFGPGTRLTVL.

V usage is TRBV6-6 and J usage is TRBJ2-7; 11 bases map to TRBD1. The germline V gene encodes CDR1 MNHNY and CDR2 SVGAGI (reference sequence). With V trimmed by 5 bases and J by 2 bases, 2 bases remained unmatched. The CDR3 contains 14 residues. The CDR3 DNA sequence: TGTGCCAGCAGTACGGGACAGGGGGCCTACGAGCAGTACTTC. Amino acids: CASSTGQGAYEQYF.

This sequence joins TRBV6-5 and TRBJ2-7; no firm D call. CDR3 length equals 13 residues. Trimming shortened V by 4 bases and J by 2 bases, and 9 bases separated the two germline ends. Germline V gene lookup returns CDR1 MNHEY and CDR2 SVGAGI. The CDR3 sequence is CASSSGLPYEQYF. In nucleotides, the CDR3 is TGTGCCAGCAGTTCAGGTCTCCCCTACGAGCAGTACTTC.

The chain recombines TRBV5-1 with TRBJ1-2, with TRBD1 as a possible D gene (6 bases). The CDR3 loop spans 14 amino acids. Germline assignment: CDR1 SGHRS and CDR2 YFSETQ. V was cut by 0 bases and J by 8 bases, with 14 bases left in between. CDR3 amino acids: CASSLGGGAEGYTF. The CDR3 nucleotides read TGCGCCAGCAGCTTGGGTGGGGGCGCGGAGGGCTACACCTTC.

The rearrangement uses TRBV28 and TRBJ2-5; D tentatively fits TRBD1 or TRBD2 (6 bases each). V lost 4 bases, J lost 7 bases, and 13 bases lay in between. Germline assignment: CDR1 MDHEN and CDR2 SYDVKM. The CDR3 is made up of 13 amino acids. This CDR3 is CASSSSGAGTQYF. The CDR3 coding sequence is TGTGCCAGCAGTTCCTCGGGGGCCGGGACCCAGTACTTC.

In this sample, this clone turned up once. V usage is TRBV6-5 and J usage is TRBJ1-5; D is perhaps TRBD1 (6 bases). The V end was cut by 2 bases, the J end by 5 bases, with 7 bases between. The CDR3 has 13 amino acids. Germline CDR1 and CDR2: MNHEY and SVGAGI. This CDR3 reads CASSYEGDQPQHF. DNA of the CDR3: TGTGCCAGCAGTTACGAGGGGGATCAGCCCCAGCATTTT.

CDR3 in DNA: TGTGCCAGCAGTGCCAACCGGGACAGGGGTACTGTTGAGACCCAGTACTTC. It is translated as CASSANRDRGTVETQYF. This sequence joins TRBV27 and TRBJ2-5; 10 bases are shared with TRBD1. Germline CDR1 MNHEY, CDR2 SMNVEV (reference sequence). The CDR3 length is 17 residues. V trimming: 5 bases; J trimming: 5 bases; junction bases outside the gene matches: 14.

The DNA for the CDR3 is TGTGCCAGCCCGCCCCCAGCAGCGAATGGGGGCTACGAGCAGTACTTC. Amino acid sequence: CASPPPAANGGYEQYF. The J gene is TRBJ2-7, the V gene TRBV28; D is tentatively TRBD1 or TRBD2 (5 bases each). Germline V gene sequence: CDR1 MDHEN, CDR2 SYDVKM. V lost 8 bases and J 3 bases, leaving 23 bases between the germline ends. CDR3 length equals 16 residues.

The chain is built from TRBV6-5 and TRBJ2-7, with 8 positions matching TRBD1. The CDR3 has 15 residues. Trimming cost V 1 base and J 3 bases; bases outside gene matches: 5. Germline CDR1 and CDR2: MNHEY and SVGAGI. The CDR3 region is CASSYLGQGNYEQYF. In DNA form, the CDR3 reads TGTGCCAGCAGTTACTTAGGACAGGGAAACTACGAGCAGTACTTC.

The chain links TRBV5-4 to TRBJ2-7, with 10 bases aligning to TRBD2. The CDR3 is made up of 17 amino acids. The J segment lost 3 bases and the V segment lost 3 bases, leaving 12 bases of the junction unmatched. The germline V gene has CDR1 SGHNT and CDR2 YYREEE (reference sequence). The CDR3 sequence is CASSSGGLAGEIYEQYF. The CDR3 bases are TGTGCCAGCAGCTCGGGGGGGCTAGCGGGAGAAATCTACGAGCAGTACTTC.

The chain is built from TRBV19 and TRBJ2-2, with D unclear. CDR1 and CDR2 (germline): LNHDA, SQIVND (reference sequence). This CDR3 region has 14 residues. Trimming removed 7 bases from V and 2 bases from J, with 11 bases in between. In DNA form, the CDR3 reads TGTGCCAGTATAGCCCAGAGCAACACCGGGGAGCTGTTTTTT. It encodes CASIAQSNTGELFF. Looking up the rest from reference TRBV19 and TRBJ2-2 gives the full variable domain: DGGITQSPKYLFRKEGQNVTLSCEQNLNHDAMYWYRQDPGQGLRLIYYSQIVNDFQKGDIAEGYSVSREKKESFPLTVTSAQKNPTAFYLCASIAQSNTGELFFGEGSRLTVL.

This chain links TRBV5-1 with TRBJ2-5; 8 bases are a match to TRBD1. The J segment lost 7 bases and the V segment lost 4 bases, leaving 9 bases of the junction unmatched. Per the germline V gene, CDR1 is SGHRS and CDR2 is YFSETQ. The CDR3 is 14 residues long. The CDR3 region has the DNA TGCGCCAGCAGCAATAGGACAGGGAAAGGGACCCAGTACTTC. The encoded protein is CASSNRTGKGTQYF.

This clone is a singleton in its sample. The rearrangement joins TRBV5-1 to TRBJ1-1, with D perhaps TRBD1 (6 bases). The CDR3 sequence is 12 residues long. Germline CDR1 and CDR2: SGHRS and YFSETQ. Trimming removed 3 bases from V and 5 bases from J, with 8 bases in between. CDR3 DNA: TGCGCCAGCAGCTCAACAGGGACTGAAGCTTTCTTT. Translating gives CASSSTGTEAFF.

The chain employs TRBV18 and TRBJ2-3; D is undetermined. The length of the CDR3 is 14 residues. V dropped 0 bases and J dropped 0 bases, with 4 bases sitting between them. In germline, CDR1 is KGHSH, CDR2 LQKENI. This chain's CDR3 is CASSPPVSTDTQYF. CDR3 nucleotide sequence: TGTGCCAGCTCACCACCGGTTAGCACAGATACGCAGTATTTT.

This chain connects TRBV10-2 to TRBJ2-1; tentative D call: TRBD2 (5 bases). There are 13 residues in the CDR3. Trimming removed 0 bases at V and 7 bases at J, with 7 bases between. Germline lookup yields CDR1 WSHSY and CDR2 SAAADI. The CDR3 nucleotides read TGCGCCAGCAGTGAGTCCGGCGGGAATGAGCAGTTCTTC. The encoded protein is CASSESGGNEQFF.

The rearrangement joins TRBV28 to TRBJ1-2, with D tentatively TRBD1 (6 bases). The V and J ends lost 3 bases and 5 bases respectively, with 16 bases between them. This CDR3 is 15 amino acids long. The germline CDR1 and CDR2 sequences are MDHEN and SYDVKM. The CDR3 DNA follows: TGTGCCAGCAGTTTTCCGAATGACAGGTTATATGGCTACACCTTC. The encoded protein is CASSFPNDRLYGYTF.

Remarks on this clone: Other DNA sequences of this sample code for an identical CDR3. V usage is TRBV28 and J usage is TRBJ1-3; D may be TRBD1 (5 bases). The CDR3 spans 15 residues. Germline CDR1 reads MDHEN; CDR2 reads SYDVKM. The germline V and J ends were trimmed by 2 bases and 3 bases, with 11 bases remaining between them. Here the CDR3 reads CASSLGGTGGNTIYF. The CDR3 DNA sequence: TGTGCCAGCAGTTTAGGCGGGACTGGTGGAAACACCATATATTTT. The variable domain in full, completed from reference TRBV28 and TRBJ1-3, reads DVKVTQSSRYLVKRTGEKVFLECVQDMDHENMFWYRQDPGLGLRLIYFSYDVKMKEKGDIPEGYSVSREKKERFSLILESASTNQTSMYLCASSLGGTGGNTIYFGEGSWLTVV.

The gene calls are TRBV11-2 and TRBJ2-7; 12 nucleotides align to TRBD2. There are 15 residues in the CDR3. Germline CDR1 reads SGHAT; CDR2 reads FQNNGV. J lost 9 bases, V lost 5 bases, and 11 bases had no gene match. CDR3 nucleotide sequence: TGTGCCAGCAGCCCAAGTCTAGCGGGAGGGCATAGGCAGTACTTC. Translation gives CASSPSLAGGHRQYF.

The rearrangement links TRBV11-1 to TRBJ2-1, with 8 bases lining up with TRBD2. J gave up 5 bases and V 2 bases, and 8 bases lay outside the gene matches. This CDR3 spans 16 amino acids. In germline, CDR1 is SGHAT, CDR2 FQDESV (reference sequence). This chain's CDR3 is CASSLNVAGGDNEQFF. The CDR3 DNA reads TGTGCCAGCAGCTTAAACGTGGCGGGAGGAGACAATGAGCAGTTCTTC.

This CDR3 reads CASSAPTGGHEQYF. CDR3 DNA: TGTGCCAGCAGTGCCCCGACAGGGGGCCACGAGCAGTACTTC. The chain uses TRBV28 and TRBJ2-7, with 10 bases aligning to TRBD1. CDR3 length equals 14 residues. The V segment lost 5 bases and the J segment 5 bases; nucleotides outside the gene matches: 6. Germline loops: CDR1 MDHEN, CDR2 SYDVKM.

The chain employs TRBV19 and TRBJ2-1; no reliable D call. The CDR3 sequence is 12 residues long. Germline-derived CDR1 and CDR2 are LNHDA and SQIVND (reference sequence). The V end was cut by 4 bases, the J end by 5 bases, with 6 bases between. The DNA for the CDR3 is TGTGCCAGTAGTAAAACTAACAATGAGCAGTTCTTC. This translates into CASSKTNNEQFF.

This clone was counted once. The V call is TRBV5-5, the J call TRBJ1-1; D is uncertain. The CDR3 is made up of 16 amino acids. The germline CDR1 and CDR2 sequences are SGHKS and YYEKEE (reference sequence). Trimming cost V 6 bases and J 0 bases, with 18 bases left between them. The CDR3 region is CASTFRLTLLNTEAFF. The CDR3 DNA reads TGTGCCAGCACTTTCAGGCTTACTCTCCTGAACACTGAAGCTTTCTTT.

The chain is built from TRBV30 and TRBJ2-1; D not resolved. The germline V gene encodes CDR1 GTSNPN and CDR2 SVGIG (reference sequence). The CDR3 is 12 amino acids. Trimming pared 1 base from V and 4 bases from J, leaving 5 bases between. The CDR3 nucleotides are TGTGCCTGGAGTGAGAGGTACAATGAGCAGTTCTTC. Translated: CAWSERYNEQFF. The full variable domain, in which reference TRBV30 and TRBJ2-1 provide the parts outside the CDR3, is SQTIHQWPATLVQPVGSPLSLECTVEGTSNPNLYWYRQAAGRGLQLLFYSVGIGQISSEVPQNLSASRPQDRQFILSSKKLLLSDSGFYLCAWSERYNEQFFGPGTRLTVL.

The chain links TRBV5-4 to TRBJ2-7; possible D gene TRBD2, 5 bases. Trimming pared 4 bases from V and 5 bases from J, leaving 10 bases between. CDR1 is SGHNT, CDR2 YYREEE, per germline (reference sequence). There are 12 residues in the CDR3. The CDR3 region is CASSGSLNEQYF. In nucleotides, the CDR3 is TGTGCCAGCAGCGGGAGTCTCAACGAGCAGTACTTC.